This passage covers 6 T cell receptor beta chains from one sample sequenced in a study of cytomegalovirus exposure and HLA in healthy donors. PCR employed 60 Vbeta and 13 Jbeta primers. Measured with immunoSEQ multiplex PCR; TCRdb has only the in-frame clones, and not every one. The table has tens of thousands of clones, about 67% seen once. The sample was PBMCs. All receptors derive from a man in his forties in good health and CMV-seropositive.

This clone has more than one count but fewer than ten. CDR3: CASSLESSGDTQYF. The CDR3 coding sequence is TGCGCCAGCAGCTTGGAGTCTAGCGGAGATACGCAGTATTTT. The rearrangement joins TRBV5-1 to TRBJ2-3; 7 positions agree with TRBD2. This CDR3 region has 14 residues. Germline CDR1 and CDR2: SGHRS and YFSETQ. The ends lost 0 bases at V and 5 bases at J; junction bases unmatched: 3.

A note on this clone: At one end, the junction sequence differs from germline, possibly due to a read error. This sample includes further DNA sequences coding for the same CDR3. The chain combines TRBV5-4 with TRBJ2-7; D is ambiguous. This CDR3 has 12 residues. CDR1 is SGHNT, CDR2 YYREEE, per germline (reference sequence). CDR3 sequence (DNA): TGCGCCAGCAGCTTGGCCCCGTACGAGCAGTACTTC. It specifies CASSLAPYEQYF.

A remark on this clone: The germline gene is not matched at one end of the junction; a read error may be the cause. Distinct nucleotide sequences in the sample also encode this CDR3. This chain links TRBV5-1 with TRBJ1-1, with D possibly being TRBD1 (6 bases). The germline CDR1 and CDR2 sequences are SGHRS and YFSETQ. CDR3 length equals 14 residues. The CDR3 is CASSLGHPNTEAFF. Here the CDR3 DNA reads TGCGCCAGCAGTTTGGGACATCCCAACACTGAAGCTTTCTTT.

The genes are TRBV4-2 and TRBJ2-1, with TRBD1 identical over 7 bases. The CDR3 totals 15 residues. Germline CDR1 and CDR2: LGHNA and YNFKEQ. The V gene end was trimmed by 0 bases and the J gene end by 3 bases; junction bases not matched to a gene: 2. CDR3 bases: TGTGCCAGCAGCCAAGAAGGGGGCTTCTACAATGAGCAGTTCTTC. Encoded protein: CASSQEGGFYNEQFF.

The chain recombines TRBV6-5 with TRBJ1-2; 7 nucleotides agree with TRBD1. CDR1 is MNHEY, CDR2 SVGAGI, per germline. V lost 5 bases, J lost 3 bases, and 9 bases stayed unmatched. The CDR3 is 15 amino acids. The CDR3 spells CASSTYRGSYYGYTF. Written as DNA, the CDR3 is TGTGCCAGCAGTACCTACAGGGGATCCTACTATGGCTACACCTTC.

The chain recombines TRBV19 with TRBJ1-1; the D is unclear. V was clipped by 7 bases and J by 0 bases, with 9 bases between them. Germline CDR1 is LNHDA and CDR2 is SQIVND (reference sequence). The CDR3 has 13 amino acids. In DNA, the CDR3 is TGTGCCAGTACGGTCGGGATGAACACTGAAGCTTTCTTT. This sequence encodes CASTVGMNTEAFF.